This entry lists 15 T cell receptor beta chains sequenced from one sample in a study of OX40 agonist ivuxolimab in advanced cancers. Assay: immunoSEQ multiplex PCR; the TCRdb copy retains only in-frame clones and omits some. The sample records 100,000 or so clones, around nine tenths being singletons. The specimen was CD4+ or CD8+ T cells sorted from blood, collected in a trial of the OX40 agonist ivuxolimab. The receptors were sampled from an adult with an advanced solid tumor such as melanoma, head and neck, liver or kidney cancer.

The rearrangement uses TRBV28 and TRBJ1-2; TRBD1 matches 11 bases. The ends lost 3 bases at V and 4 bases at J; junction bases unmatched: 7. Germline assignment: CDR1 MDHEN and CDR2 SYDVKM. This CDR3 is 16 amino acids long. The CDR3 loop reads CASSFPSGQGAYGYTF. The CDR3 DNA follows: TGTGCCAGCAGTTTTCCGAGCGGACAGGGGGCCTATGGCTACACCTTC.

The chain is built from TRBV14 and TRBJ2-1, with D perhaps TRBD2 (5 bases). The CDR3 contains 14 residues. Trimming left V 4 bases short and J 8 bases short, with 15 bases between. CDR1 and CDR2 from the germline V gene are SGHDN and FVKESK. This chain's CDR3 is CASSRAGNTHEQFF. CDR3 DNA: TGTGCCAGCAGCCGAGCCGGGAACACGCATGAGCAGTTCTTC. Variable domain in full (rest from reference TRBV14 and TRBJ2-1): EAGVTQFPSHSVIEKGQTVTLRCDPISGHDNLYWYRRVMGKEIKFLLHFVKESKQDESGMPNNRFLAERTGGTYSTLKVQPAELEDSGVYFCASSRAGNTHEQFFGPGTRLTVL.

V and J are TRBV6-1 and TRBJ1-2, with D unresolved. CDR1 and CDR2 (germline): MNHNS, SASEGT. Trimming shortened V by 5 bases and J by 2 bases, and 9 bases separated the two germline ends. CDR3 size: 13 residues. CDR3 residues: CASSPDTNYGYTF. DNA for the CDR3: TGTGCCAGCAGTCCAGACACGAACTATGGCTACACCTTC.

The V gene is TRBV6-6, the J gene TRBJ2-5, with D uncertain. The V and J ends lost 0 bases and 1 base respectively, with 9 bases between them. The CDR3 length is 15 residues. CDR1 and CDR2 (germline): MNHNY, SVGAGI (reference sequence). This chain's CDR3 is CASSYSAGFQETQYF. The CDR3 DNA sequence: TGTGCCAGCAGTTACTCGGCCGGTTTCCAAGAGACCCAGTACTTC.

The rearrangement uses TRBV2 and TRBJ2-5; 15 bases match TRBD2. The CDR3 is made up of 18 amino acids. The V gene's germline CDR1 is SNHLY and CDR2 FYNNEI. With V trimmed by 6 bases and J by 4 bases, 12 bases remained unmatched. CDR3 sequence: CASSRRGLAGGVAETQYF. The CDR3 region has the DNA TGTGCCAGCAGCCGAAGGGGACTAGCGGGAGGAGTAGCAGAGACCCAGTACTTC.

V is TRBV5-1 and J is TRBJ2-1; 7 bases match TRBD2. From germline, CDR1 is SGHRS and CDR2 YFSETQ. CDR3 length equals 14 residues. Trimming cost V 2 bases and J 5 bases; bases outside gene matches: 4. The CDR3 DNA sequence: TGCGCCAGCAGCTTTCCCCTAGCGGACAATGAGCAGTTCTTC. It specifies CASSFPLADNEQFF.

This clone is a singleton in its sample. The gene calls are TRBV7-3 and TRBJ2-1, with D tentatively TRBD2 (5 bases). V was pared by 3 bases and J by 5 bases, with 14 bases between. Germline V gene lookup returns CDR1 SGHTA and CDR2 FQGTGA. The CDR3 runs to 15 residues. The CDR3 region has the DNA TGTGCCAGCAGCTTTCGACGAGGGCCTAACAATGAGCAGTTCTTC. This sequence encodes CASSFRRGPNNEQFF.

The chain uses TRBV28 and TRBJ2-5, with 10 bases fitting TRBD2. The DNA end favors TRBJ2-7, so the J call may be wrong. Germline V CDR1 and CDR2: MDHEN, SYDVKM. The CDR3 contains 17 residues. DNA for the CDR3: TGTGCCAGCAGTTTGCCCCTCACTAGCGGGGTCTCCTACGAGCAGTACTTC. Amino acids: CASSLPLTSGVSYEQYF.

The gene calls are TRBV6-1 and TRBJ2-5, with D unclear. The V end lost 4 bases, the J end lost 0 bases, and 9 bases lay between the germline ends. The CDR3 spans 14 residues. Germline lookup yields CDR1 MNHNS and CDR2 SASEGT. CDR3 sequence reads: CASSGQMYQETQYF. The DNA of the CDR3 is TGTGCCAGCAGTGGTCAAATGTACCAAGAGACCCAGTACTTC.

This chain connects TRBV5-1 to TRBJ2-1; possibly TRBD2 for D (5 bases). The CDR3 is made up of 15 amino acids. V was shortened by 0 bases and J by 2 bases, with 9 bases between the two germline ends. Per germline, CDR1 SGHRS and CDR2 YFSETQ. The CDR3 bases are TGCGCCAGCAGCTTGGCCACTAGGACCTACAATGAGCAGTTCTTC. Its translation is CASSLATRTYNEQFF. The whole variable domain, remainder taken from reference TRBV5-1 and TRBJ2-1, is KAGVTQTPRYLIKTRGQQVTLSCSPISGHRSVSWYQQTPGQGLQFLFEYFSETQRNKGNFPGRFSGRQFSNSRSEMNVSTLELGDSALYLCASSLATRTYNEQFFGPGTRLTVL.

V usage is TRBV19 and J usage is TRBJ2-1, with D perhaps TRBD1 (6 bases). Germline V gene data show CDR1 as LNHDA and CDR2 as SQIVND (reference sequence). This CDR3 is built from 17 residues. Trimming took 5 bases from V and 0 from J, leaving 17 bases between them. CDR3 loop: CASSGRRTEISYNEQFF. The CDR3 DNA follows: TGTGCCAGTAGTGGGCGACGGACAGAAATCTCCTACAATGAGCAGTTCTTC.

CDR3 DNA: TGTGCCAGCAGTTACTCGAGACAGGGGGCGGTCTATGGCTACACCTTC. Translating it yields CASSYSRQGAVYGYTF. V and J are TRBV6-6 and TRBJ1-2; the match to TRBD1 covers 10 bases. CDR3 length: 16 residues. The V gene's germline CDR1 is MNHNY and CDR2 SVGAGI (reference sequence). V dropped 0 bases and J dropped 4; count of bases not matched to a gene: 5.

The chain is built from TRBV7-2 and TRBJ2-1, with TRBD2 matching over 7 bases. The CDR3 is 16 amino acids. With 5 bases clipped from V and 3 bases from J, the junction kept 10 bases outside the gene matches. The germline CDR1 and CDR2 sequences are SGHTA and FQGNSA. CDR3 amino acids: CASSVQTSPGYNEQFF. The CDR3, as DNA: TGTGCCAGCAGCGTACAGACTAGCCCGGGCTACAATGAGCAGTTCTTC.

The rearrangement joins TRBV4-1 to TRBJ2-5; a weak D match, TRBD1 (6 bases). The ends were cut back, 3 bases at V and 2 bases at J, with 13 bases in the middle. This CDR3 has 15 residues. Germline V gives CDR1 MGHRA, CDR2 YSYEKL. The CDR3 DNA is TGCGCCAGCAGCCATCAGCAGGGGCGGCAAGAGACCCAGTACTTC. Its translation: CASSHQQGRQETQYF.

This chain joins TRBV6-4 and TRBJ2-1; no definite D call. V shed 2 bases and J shed 7 bases, with 21 bases lying between them. Looked up from germline, CDR1 is MRHNA and CDR2 is SNTAGT. This CDR3 has 17 residues. CDR3 DNA: TGTGCCAGCAGTGACACCTACGGCGGTTCTATTAGGAATGAGCAGTTCTTC. Residues: CASSDTYGGSIRNEQFF.